This is a list of T cell receptor beta chains from one sample in a study of regulatory T cells in long-lasting Graves disease. From the multiplex PCR reads, TCRdb called clonotypes with MiXCR, one entry per CDR3 protein. The sample contains a few hundred thousand distinct CDR3 sequences, approximately 16% of which appear only once. The same data also contributed to another study, on T cells in Graves' hyperthyroidism and ophthalmopathy.

The specimen comprised peripheral blood mononuclear cells (PBMCs), sampled at new diagnosis, from a patient treated with antithyroid drugs. Receptors were obtained from a woman in her 40s with Graves disease. CDR3s include the opening cysteine and the closing phenylalanine or tryptophan. The D gene is left open where the match is weak. Size is omitted from some rows. Given values are once, few, many or a class for expanded clones.

v_gene	j_gene	abundance	d_gene	CDR3aa	CDR3nt
TRBV19	TRBJ2-1	NA	NA	CASSKRSTYNEQFF	TGTGCCAGTAGTAAGAGGAGCACCTACAATGAGCAGTTCTTC
TRBV7-2	TRBJ1-5	many	TRBD1	CASSPVAGQGSYSNQPQHF	TGTGCCAGCAGCCCTGTTGCGGGACAGGGATCATATAGCAATCAGCCCCAGCATTTT
TRBV5-5	TRBJ1-1	many	TRBD1	CASSLRGTVNTEAFF	TGTGCCAGCAGCTTGAGAGGGACAGTAAACACTGAAGCTTTCTTT
TRBV12-3/TRBV12-4	TRBJ1-1	many	NA	CASSLLGSNTEAFF	TGTGCCAGCAGTTTGTTGGGCTCGAACACTGAAGCTTTCTTT
TRBV7-2	TRBJ2-1	many	TRBD2	CASSLDPLAGGYNEQFF	TGTGCCAGCAGCTTAGACCCCCTAGCGGGGGGTTACAATGAGCAGTTCTTC
TRBV9	TRBJ1-2	few	NA	CASSVDNYGYTF	TGTGCCAGCAGCGTAGACAACTATGGCTACACCTTC
TRBV6-2/TRBV6-3	TRBJ2-1	many	NA	CASSLADRLYNEQFF	TGTGCCAGCAGTTTGGCCGACAGACTGTACAATGAGCAGTTCTTC
TRBV5-6	TRBJ1-3	many	NA	CASSFGAQVTGNTIYF	TGTGCCAGCAGCTTTGGGGCGCAGGTTACTGGAAACACCATATATTTT
TRBV13	TRBJ2-7	few	NA	CASSSRPGYEQYF	TGTGCCAGCAGCTCCCGACCGGGCTACGAGCAGTACTTC
TRBV12-3/TRBV12-4	TRBJ2-5	many	NA	CASSFGKETQYF	TGTGCCAGCAGTTTTGGGAAAGAGACCCAGTACTTC
TRBV7-9	TRBJ1-2	many	NA	CASSPILGSTYGYTF	TGTGCCAGCAGCCCTATCCTAGGCAGTACCTATGGCTACACCTTC
TRBV28	TRBJ2-7	many	TRBD1	CASEDRRSSYEQYF	TGTGCCAGCGAGGACAGGAGGAGCTCCTACGAGCAGTACTTC
TRBV18	TRBJ1-1	NA	TRBD1	CASSPTGTGVPEAFF	TGTGCCAGCTCACCAACCGGGACAGGGGTACCTGAAGCTTTCTTT
TRBV9	TRBJ2-1	NA	TRBD2	CASSIGLAYEQFF	TGTGCCAGCAGCATCGGACTAGCCTATGAGCAGTTCTTC
TRBV4-1	TRBJ2-7	NA	TRBD1	CASSQAPRKGRGRVYEQYF	TGCGCCAGCAGCCAAGCCCCCCGAAAGGGCAGGGGGCGAGTCTACGAGCAGTACTTC
TRBV28	TRBJ2-2	many	TRBD1	CASSLEDRVGAGELFF	TGTGCCAGCAGTTTAGAGGACAGGGTCGGCGCCGGGGAGCTGTTTTTT
TRBV19	TRBJ1-1	many	NA	CASSGLREMNTEAFF	TGTGCCAGTAGTGGGCTCCGGGAGATGAACACTGAAGCTTTCTTT
TRBV5-5	TRBJ2-3	many	TRBD1	CASSRTGGWADTQYF	TGTGCCAGCAGCAGGACAGGGGGGTGGGCAGATACGCAGTATTTT
TRBV7-2	TRBJ1-1	few	NA	CANQRTVNTEAFF	TGTGCCAACCAACGGACGGTGAACACTGAAGCTTTCTTT
TRBV30	TRBJ2-2	many	NA	CAWSSRRTGELFF	TGTGCCTGGAGTTCCCGGCGGACCGGGGAGCTGTTTTTT
TRBV27	TRBJ2-2	few	NA	CAGSITNTGELFF	TGTGCCGGCAGTATAACAAACACCGGGGAGCTGTTTTTT
TRBV9	TRBJ1-3	few	NA	CASSVLPGSGNTIYF	TGTGCCAGCAGCGTACTCCCCGGATCTGGAAACACCATATATTTT
TRBV7-9	TRBJ1-5	NA	NA	CASHPLQYNQPQHF	TGTGCCAGCCACCCTTTACAGTACAATCAGCCCCAGCATTTT
TRBV6-2/TRBV6-3	TRBJ2-7	many	TRBD1	CASTSDRRPYEQYF	TGTGCCAGCACCTCGGACAGGCGGCCCTACGAGCAGTACTTC
TRBV10-2	TRBJ2-5	many	NA	CASYEAGTQYF	TGCGCCAGCTATGAGGCAGGGACCCAGTACTTC
TRBV7-8	TRBJ2-3	many	NA	CASSLVGSHTDTQYF	TGTGCCAGCAGCTTAGTAGGTTCTCACACAGATACGCAGTATTTT
TRBV20-1	TRBJ1-6	NA	NA	CSAGGTADNSPLHF	TGCAGTGCTGGAGGAACGGCTGATAATTCACCCCTCCACTTT
TRBV25-1	TRBJ2-1	few	NA	CASSPGLPYNEQFF	TGTGCCAGCAGCCCGGGACTGCCCTACAATGAGCAGTTCTTC
TRBV28	TRBJ2-1	many	NA	CASTPQGRYNEQFF	TGTGCCAGCACCCCTCAAGGGCGCTACAATGAGCAGTTCTTC
TRBV5-1	TRBJ1-1	NA	TRBD1	CASSGGTGVTEAFF	TGCGCCAGCAGCGGGGGGACAGGGGTGACTGAAGCTTTCTTT
TRBV5-6	TRBJ2-1	many	NA	CASSLPLRTYNEQFF	TGTGCCAGCAGCTTGCCATTACGAACCTACAATGAGCAGTTCTTC
TRBV29-1	TRBJ2-4	many	NA	CSVELLGPKNIQYF	TGCAGCGTTGAGTTGCTGGGTCCCAAAAACATTCAGTACTTC
TRBV6-5	TRBJ2-3	few	NA	CASSYISTDTQYF	TGTGCCAGCAGTTATATAAGCACAGATACGCAGTATTTT
TRBV29-1	TRBJ2-1	many	TRBD2	CSVLAGDGSYNEQFF	TGCAGCGTACTAGCGGGAGACGGTTCCTACAATGAGCAGTTCTTC
TRBV7-2	TRBJ2-3	many	NA	CASSLGWSADTQYF	TGTGCCAGCAGCCTTGGGTGGAGCGCAGATACGCAGTATTTT
TRBV7-9	TRBJ2-3	many	TRBD1	CASSLGQGPVTDTQYF	TGTGCCAGCAGCCTGGGACAGGGTCCTGTCACAGATACGCAGTATTTT
TRBV28	TRBJ2-1	many	NA	CASRTGGGYNEQFF	TGTGCCAGCAGAACAGGGGGGGGGTACAATGAGCAGTTCTTC
TRBV5-1	TRBJ2-7	NA	NA	CASSNSARALFEQYF	TGCGCCAGCAGTAATTCCGCTCGTGCTTTATTCGAGCAGTACTTC
TRBV5-1	TRBJ1-1	many	TRBD1	CASSLEGYPDRGSLEAFF	TGCGCCAGCAGCTTGGAAGGCTACCCGGACAGGGGATCTCTTGAAGCTTTCTTT
TRBV9	TRBJ1-2	NA	TRBD1	CASSMQTGGSYGYTF	TGTGCCAGCAGCATGCAGACAGGGGGTTCCTATGGCTACACCTTC
TRBV28	TRBJ1-2	many	NA	CASSRGGGFYGYTF	TGTGCCAGCAGCCGGGGGGGGGGGTTCTATGGCTACACCTTC
TRBV24-1	TRBJ2-2	once	NA	CASAWRGDTGELFF	TGTGCCTCCGCCTGGAGGGGAGACACCGGGGAGCTGTTTTTT
TRBV2	TRBJ1-2	medium-sized	NA	CASSEAARGGYGYTF	TGTGCCAGCAGTGAAGCCGCAAGGGGTGGCTATGGCTACACCTTC
TRBV2	TRBJ2-2	many	NA	CASSGWQPNTGELFF	TGTGCCAGCAGTGGGTGGCAACCGAACACCGGGGAGCTGTTTTTT
TRBV10-2	TRBJ2-5	many	NA	CASMGGGEETQYF	TGCGCCAGCATGGGAGGGGGCGAAGAGACCCAGTACTTC
TRBV11-3	TRBJ2-1	many	NA	CASSSPLANEQFF	TGTGCCAGCAGCTCCCCTCTGGCAAATGAGCAGTTCTTC
TRBV7-2	TRBJ1-4	few	TRBD1	CASSIRDRPNEKLFF	TGTGCCAGCAGCATTCGGGACAGACCTAATGAAAAACTGTTTTTT
TRBV28	TRBJ2-3	many	NA	CASSYSVDTQYF	TGTGCCAGCAGCTACTCCGTAGATACGCAGTATTTT
TRBV12-3/TRBV12-4	TRBJ1-1	many	NA	CASSFWSAEAFF	TGTGCCAGCAGTTTTTGGAGCGCTGAAGCTTTCTTT
TRBV2	TRBJ2-1	many	TRBD1	CASSYDRGSYNEQFF	TGTGCCAGCAGTTACGACAGGGGCTCCTACAATGAGCAGTTCTTC
TRBV20-1	TRBJ2-2	few	NA	CSAREVVDTGELFF	TGCAGTGCTAGAGAAGTAGTCGACACCGGGGAGCTGTTTTTT
TRBV19	TRBJ2-1	NA	NA	CASSPKSASVSRNEQFF	TGTGCCAGTAGTCCAAAGTCGGCTAGCGTGAGTAGGAATGAGCAGTTCTTC